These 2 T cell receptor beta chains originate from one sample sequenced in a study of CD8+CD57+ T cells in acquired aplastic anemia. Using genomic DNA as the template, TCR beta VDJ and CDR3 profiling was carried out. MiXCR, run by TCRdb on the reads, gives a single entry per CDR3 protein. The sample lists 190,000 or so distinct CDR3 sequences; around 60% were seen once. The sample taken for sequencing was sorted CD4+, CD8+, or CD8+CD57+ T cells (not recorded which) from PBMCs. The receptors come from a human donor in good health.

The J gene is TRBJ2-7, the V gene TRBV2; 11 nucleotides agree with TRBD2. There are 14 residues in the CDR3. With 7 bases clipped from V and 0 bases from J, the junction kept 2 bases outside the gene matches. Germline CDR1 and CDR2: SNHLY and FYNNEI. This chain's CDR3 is CASKTSGSSYEQYF. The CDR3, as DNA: TGTGCCAGCAAAACTAGCGGGAGCTCCTACGAGCAGTACTTC. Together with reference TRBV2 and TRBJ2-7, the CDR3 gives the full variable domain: EPEVTQTPSHQVTQMGQEVILRCVPISNHLYFYWYRQILGQKVEFLVSFYNNEISEKSEIFDDQFSVERPDGSNFTLKIRSTKLEDSAMYFCASKTSGSSYEQYFGPGTRLTVT.

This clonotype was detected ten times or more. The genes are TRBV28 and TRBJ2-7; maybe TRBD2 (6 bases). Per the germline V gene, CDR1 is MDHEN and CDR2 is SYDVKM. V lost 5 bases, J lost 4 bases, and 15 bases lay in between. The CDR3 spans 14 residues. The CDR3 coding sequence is TGTGCCAGCAGTCCCCCGGGACGGGGGTACGAGCAGTACTTC. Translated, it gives CASSPPGRGYEQYF.